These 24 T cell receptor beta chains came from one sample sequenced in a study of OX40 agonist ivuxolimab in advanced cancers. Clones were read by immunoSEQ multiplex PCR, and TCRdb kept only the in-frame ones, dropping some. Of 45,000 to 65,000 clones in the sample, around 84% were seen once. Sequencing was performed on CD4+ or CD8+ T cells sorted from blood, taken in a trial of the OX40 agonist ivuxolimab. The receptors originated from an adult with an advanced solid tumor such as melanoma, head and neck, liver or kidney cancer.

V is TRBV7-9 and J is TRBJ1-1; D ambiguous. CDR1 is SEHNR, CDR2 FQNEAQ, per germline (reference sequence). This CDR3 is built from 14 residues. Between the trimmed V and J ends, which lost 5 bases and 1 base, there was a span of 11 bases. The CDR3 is CASSEIIPNTEAFF. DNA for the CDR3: TGTGCCAGCAGCGAGATAATCCCGAACACTGAAGCTTTCTTT.

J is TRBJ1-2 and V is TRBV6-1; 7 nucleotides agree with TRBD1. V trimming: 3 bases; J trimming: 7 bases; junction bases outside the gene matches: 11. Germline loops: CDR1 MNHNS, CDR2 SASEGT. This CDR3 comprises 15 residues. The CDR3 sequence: CASSENRDRVLGYTF. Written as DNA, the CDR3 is TGTGCCAGCAGTGAGAACCGGGACAGAGTCCTTGGCTACACCTTC.

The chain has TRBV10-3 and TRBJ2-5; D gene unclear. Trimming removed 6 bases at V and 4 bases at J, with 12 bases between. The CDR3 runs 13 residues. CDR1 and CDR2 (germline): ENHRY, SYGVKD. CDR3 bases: TGTGCCATCAGCGCAGAAGTAGCAGAGACCCAGTACTTC. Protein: CAISAEVAETQYF.

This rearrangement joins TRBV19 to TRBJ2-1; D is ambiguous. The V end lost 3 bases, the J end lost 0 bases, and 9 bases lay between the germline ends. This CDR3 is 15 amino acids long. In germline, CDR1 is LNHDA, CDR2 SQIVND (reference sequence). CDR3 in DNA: TGTGCCAGTAGTATGCCGGGCCTCTCCTACAATGAGCAGTTCTTC. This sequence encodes CASSMPGLSYNEQFF.

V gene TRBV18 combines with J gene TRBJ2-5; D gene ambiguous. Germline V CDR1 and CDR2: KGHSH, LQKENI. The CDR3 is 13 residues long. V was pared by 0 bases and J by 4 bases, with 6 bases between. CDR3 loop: CASSPPVSETQYF. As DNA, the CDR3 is TGTGCCAGCTCACCACCAGTTTCAGAGACCCAGTACTTC.

The CDR3: CASSSSRGGNRPYEQYF. The CDR3 bases are TGTGCCAGCAGTTCGAGCCGGGGAGGGAATAGACCCTACGAGCAGTACTTC. V and J are TRBV28 and TRBJ2-7; 7 nucleotides align to TRBD2. The CDR3 consists of 17 residues. Germline CDR1 and CDR2: MDHEN and SYDVKM. V gave up 4 bases and J gave up 2 bases; unmatched junction bases: 14.

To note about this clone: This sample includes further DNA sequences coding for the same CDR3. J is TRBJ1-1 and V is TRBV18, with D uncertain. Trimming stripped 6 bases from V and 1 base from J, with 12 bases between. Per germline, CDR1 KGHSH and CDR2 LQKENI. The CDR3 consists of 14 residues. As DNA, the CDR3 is TGTGCCAGCTCCCCGGTAGCAAGGAACACTGAAGCTTTCTTT. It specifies CASSPVARNTEAFF.

The CDR3 DNA reads as TGCGCCAGCAGCCCTAGCGGGTTGGGAGAGACCCAGTACTTC. It yields the protein CASSPSGLGETQYF. V is TRBV5-1 and J is TRBJ2-5; 8 bases are shared with TRBD2. Germline CDR1 and CDR2: SGHRS and YFSETQ. This CDR3 is 14 amino acids long. V was pared by 4 bases and J by 4 bases, with 6 bases of the junction left unmatched. The complete variable domain, with remaining parts taken from reference TRBV5-1 and TRBJ2-5, reads KAGVTQTPRYLIKTRGQQVTLSCSPISGHRSVSWYQQTPGQGLQFLFEYFSETQRNKGNFPGRFSGRQFSNSRSEMNVSTLELGDSALYLCASSPSGLGETQYFGPGTRLLVL.

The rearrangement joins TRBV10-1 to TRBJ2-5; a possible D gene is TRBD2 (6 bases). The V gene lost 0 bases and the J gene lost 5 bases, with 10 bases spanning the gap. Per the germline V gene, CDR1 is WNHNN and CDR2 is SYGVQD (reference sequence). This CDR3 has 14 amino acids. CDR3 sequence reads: CASSESGGLETQYF. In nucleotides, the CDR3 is TGCGCCAGCAGTGAGTCAGGAGGGTTGGAGACCCAGTACTTC.

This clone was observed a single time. The CDR3 coding sequence is TGTGCCAGCAGATTAGAAACATATAGCAATCAGCCCCAGCATTTT. The encoded protein is CASRLETYSNQPQHF. The chain combines TRBV6-1 with TRBJ1-5; no clear D gene. V lost 6 bases to trimming and J lost 0 bases, with 12 bases between them. Germline CDR1 MNHNS, CDR2 SASEGT. The CDR3 consists of 15 residues.

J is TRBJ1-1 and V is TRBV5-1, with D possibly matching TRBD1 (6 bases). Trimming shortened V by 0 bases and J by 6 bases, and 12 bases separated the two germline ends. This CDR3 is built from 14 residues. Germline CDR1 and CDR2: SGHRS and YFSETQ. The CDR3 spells CASSLAPGQPEAFF. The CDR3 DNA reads TGCGCCAGCAGCTTGGCTCCCGGACAGCCTGAAGCTTTCTTT. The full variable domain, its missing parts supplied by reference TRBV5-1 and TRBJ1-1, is KAGVTQTPRYLIKTRGQQVTLSCSPISGHRSVSWYQQTPGQGLQFLFEYFSETQRNKGNFPGRFSGRQFSNSRSEMNVSTLELGDSALYLCASSLAPGQPEAFFGQGTRLTVV.

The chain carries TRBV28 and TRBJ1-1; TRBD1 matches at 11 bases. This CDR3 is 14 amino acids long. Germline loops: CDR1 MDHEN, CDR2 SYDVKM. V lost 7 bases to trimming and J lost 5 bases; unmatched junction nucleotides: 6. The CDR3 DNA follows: TGTGCCAGCACGCGGGACAGGGGGGATACTGAAGCTTTCTTT. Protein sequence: CASTRDRGDTEAFF.

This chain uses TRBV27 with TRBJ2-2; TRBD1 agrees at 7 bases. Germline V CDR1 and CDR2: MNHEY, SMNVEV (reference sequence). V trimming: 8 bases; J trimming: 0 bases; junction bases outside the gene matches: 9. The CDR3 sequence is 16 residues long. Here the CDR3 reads CASSLAGTANTGELFF. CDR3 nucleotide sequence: TGTGCCAGCTCCTTAGCCGGGACAGCGAACACCGGGGAGCTGTTTTTT.

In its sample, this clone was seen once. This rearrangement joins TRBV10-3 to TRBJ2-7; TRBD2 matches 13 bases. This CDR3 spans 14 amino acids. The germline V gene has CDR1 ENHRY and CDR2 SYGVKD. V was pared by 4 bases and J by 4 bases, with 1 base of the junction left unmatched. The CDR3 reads CAISGTSGSYEQYF. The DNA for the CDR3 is TGTGCCATCAGTGGGACTAGCGGGAGTTACGAGCAGTACTTC.

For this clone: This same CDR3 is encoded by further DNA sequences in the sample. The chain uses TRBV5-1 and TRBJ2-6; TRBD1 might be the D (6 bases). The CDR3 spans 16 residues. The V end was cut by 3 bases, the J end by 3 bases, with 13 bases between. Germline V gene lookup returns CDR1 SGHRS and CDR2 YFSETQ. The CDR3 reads CASSWTGGGGANVLTF. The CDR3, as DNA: TGCGCCAGCAGCTGGACTGGGGGCGGTGGGGCCAACGTCCTGACTTTC.

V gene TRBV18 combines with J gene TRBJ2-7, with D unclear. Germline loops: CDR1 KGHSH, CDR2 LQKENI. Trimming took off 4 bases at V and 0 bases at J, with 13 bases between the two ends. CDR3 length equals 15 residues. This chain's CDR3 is CASSRRRTDSYEQYF. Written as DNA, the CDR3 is TGTGCCAGCTCACGACGGCGGACGGACTCCTACGAGCAGTACTTC.

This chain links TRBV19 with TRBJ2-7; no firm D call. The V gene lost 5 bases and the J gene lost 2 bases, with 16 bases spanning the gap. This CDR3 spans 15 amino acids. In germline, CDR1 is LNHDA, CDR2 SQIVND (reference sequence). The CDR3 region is CASSLSIPVTYEQYF. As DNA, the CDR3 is TGTGCCAGTAGTCTTTCTATACCAGTAACCTACGAGCAGTACTTC.

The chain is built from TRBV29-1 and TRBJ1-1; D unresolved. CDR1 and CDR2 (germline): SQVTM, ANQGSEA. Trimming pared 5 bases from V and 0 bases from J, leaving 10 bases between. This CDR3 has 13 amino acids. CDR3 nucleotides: TGCAGCGTTTACGGGAACCTGAACACTGAAGCTTTCTTT. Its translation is CSVYGNLNTEAFF.

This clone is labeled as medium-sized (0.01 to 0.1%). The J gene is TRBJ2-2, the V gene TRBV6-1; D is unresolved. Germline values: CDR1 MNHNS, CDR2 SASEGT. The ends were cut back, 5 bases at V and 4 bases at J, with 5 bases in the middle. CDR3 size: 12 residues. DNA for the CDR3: TGTGCCAGCAGTTTATCCACCGGGGAGCTGTTTTTT. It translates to CASSLSTGELFF.

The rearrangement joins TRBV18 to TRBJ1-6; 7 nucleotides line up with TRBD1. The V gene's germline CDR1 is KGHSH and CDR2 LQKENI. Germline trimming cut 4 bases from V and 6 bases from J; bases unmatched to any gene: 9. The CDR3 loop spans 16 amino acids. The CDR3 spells CASSQQTGNRNSPLHF. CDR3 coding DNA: TGTGCCAGCTCACAACAGACAGGGAATCGTAATTCACCCCTCCACTTT.

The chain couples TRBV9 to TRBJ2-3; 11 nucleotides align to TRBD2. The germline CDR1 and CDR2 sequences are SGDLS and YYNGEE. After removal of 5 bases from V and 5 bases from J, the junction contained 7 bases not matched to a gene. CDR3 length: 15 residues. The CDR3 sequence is CASSLGTSGKDTQYF. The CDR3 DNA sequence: TGTGCCAGCAGTCTGGGGACTAGCGGTAAAGATACGCAGTATTTT. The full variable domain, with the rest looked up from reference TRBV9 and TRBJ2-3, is DSGVTQTPKHLITATGQRVTLRCSPRSGDLSVYWYQQSLDQGLQFLIQYYNGEERAKGNILERFSAQQFPDLHSELNLSSLELGDSALYFCASSLGTSGKDTQYFGPGTRLTVL.

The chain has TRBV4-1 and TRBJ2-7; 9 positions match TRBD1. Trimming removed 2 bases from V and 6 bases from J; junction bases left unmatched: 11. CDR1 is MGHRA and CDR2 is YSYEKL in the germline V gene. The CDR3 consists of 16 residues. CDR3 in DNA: TGCGCCAGCAGCCAACCGATCCGGGACAGGGTGGGCGAGCAGTACTTC. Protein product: CASSQPIRDRVGEQYF.

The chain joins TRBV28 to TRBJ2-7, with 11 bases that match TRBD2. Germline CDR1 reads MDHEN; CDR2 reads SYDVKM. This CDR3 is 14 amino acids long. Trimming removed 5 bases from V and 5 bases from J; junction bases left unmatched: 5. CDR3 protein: CASSPGLAAHEQYF. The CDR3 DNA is TGTGCCAGCAGTCCGGGACTAGCGGCCCACGAGCAGTACTTC.

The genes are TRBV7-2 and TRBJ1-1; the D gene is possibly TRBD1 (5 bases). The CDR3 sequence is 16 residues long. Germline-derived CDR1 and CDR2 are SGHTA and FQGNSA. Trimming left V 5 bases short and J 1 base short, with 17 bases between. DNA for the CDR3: TGTGCCAGCAGCCCCCAGGGTAGGGCAGGGAACACTGAAGCTTTCTTT. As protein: CASSPQGRAGNTEAFF.